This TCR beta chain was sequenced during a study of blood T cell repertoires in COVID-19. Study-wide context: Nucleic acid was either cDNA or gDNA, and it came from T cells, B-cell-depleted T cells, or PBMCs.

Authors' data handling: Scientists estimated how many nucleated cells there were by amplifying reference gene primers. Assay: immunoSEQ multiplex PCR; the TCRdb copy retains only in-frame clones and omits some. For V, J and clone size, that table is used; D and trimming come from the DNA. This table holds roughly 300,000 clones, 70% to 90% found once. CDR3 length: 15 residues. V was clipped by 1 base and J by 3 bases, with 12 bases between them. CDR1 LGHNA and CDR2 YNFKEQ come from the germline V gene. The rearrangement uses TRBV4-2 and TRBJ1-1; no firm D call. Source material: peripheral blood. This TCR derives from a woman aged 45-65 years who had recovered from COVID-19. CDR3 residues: CASSQAPALYTEAFF. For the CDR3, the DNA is TGTGCCAGCAGCCAAGCCCCCGCTCTATACACTGAAGCTTTCTTT.